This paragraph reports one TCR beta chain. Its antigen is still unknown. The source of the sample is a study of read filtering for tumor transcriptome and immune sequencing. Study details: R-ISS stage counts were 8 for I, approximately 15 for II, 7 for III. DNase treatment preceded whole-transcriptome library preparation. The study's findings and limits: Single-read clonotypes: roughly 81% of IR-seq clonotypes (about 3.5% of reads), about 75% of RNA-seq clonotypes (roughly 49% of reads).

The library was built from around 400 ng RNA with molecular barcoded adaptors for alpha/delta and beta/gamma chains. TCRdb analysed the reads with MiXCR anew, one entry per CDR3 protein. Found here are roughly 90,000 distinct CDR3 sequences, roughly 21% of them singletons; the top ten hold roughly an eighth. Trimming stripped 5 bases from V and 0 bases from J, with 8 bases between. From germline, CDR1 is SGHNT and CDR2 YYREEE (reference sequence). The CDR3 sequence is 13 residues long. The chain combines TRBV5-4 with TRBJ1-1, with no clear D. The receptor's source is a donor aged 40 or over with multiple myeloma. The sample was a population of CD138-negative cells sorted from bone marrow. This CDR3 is CASSSEVNTEAFF. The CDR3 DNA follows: TGTGCCAGCAGTTCTGAGGTGAACACTGAAGCTTTCTTT.